Included here is one TCR beta chain sequence, with context. This CDR3 spans 17 amino acids. The V gene's germline CDR1 is MNHEY and CDR2 SMNVEV (reference sequence). Germline trimming cut 6 bases from V and 0 bases from J; bases unmatched to any gene: 5. The sample comes from a study of early stage breast cancer tumors. Clones were sequenced by immunoSEQ multiplex PCR, and TCRdb holds only the in-frame ones, with some missing. The data show about 58,000 clones, around 80% seen once. This clonotype originated in a person aged 25 to 39 with breast cancer. The V gene is TRBV27, the J gene TRBJ2-6; 10 bases fit TRBD1. Sequencing used blood. Here the CDR3 DNA reads TGTGCCAGCAGGTCCGGGACAGGGGTCTCTGGGGCCAACGTCCTGACTTTC. Translated: CASRSGTGVSGANVLTF.